The entry below gives a single T cell receptor (beta chain) sequence along with its context. The antigen is unknown. Unmatched junction bases numbered 18, after V lost 4 bases and J lost 7 bases. Germline V gives CDR1 KGHSH, CDR2 LQKENI. CDR3 length equals 18 residues. These data originate in a study of OX40 agonist ivuxolimab in advanced cancers. The overall study: Recorded diagnoses for dose-escalation patients were hepatocellular carcinoma, melanoma, renal cell or head and neck cancer. Patients were 82.7% male with ages roughly 23 to 79, mean approximately 58. Study observations and caveats: The study observed clonal expansion of CD4+ and CD8+ blood T cells by week 6 at 0.1 to 3.0 mg/kg. The 0.1-3.0 mg/kg partial responders had among the lowest clonal expansion.

Only in-frame clones appear in the TCRdb table, and some are missing; sequencing was by immunoSEQ multiplex PCR. The sample includes 60,000 to 70,000 clones, around 86% of them seen just once. The sample consisted of CD4+ or CD8+ T cells sorted from blood, taken in a trial of the OX40 agonist ivuxolimab. The chain uses TRBV18 and TRBJ2-5, with TRBD2 identical over 10 bases. The clonotype comes from an adult with an advanced solid tumor such as melanoma, head and neck, liver or kidney cancer. The CDR3: CASSHLDLAGARSGTQYF. CDR3 sequence (DNA): TGTGCCAGCTCACATCTTGATCTAGCGGGAGCGCGATCTGGGACCCAGTACTTC.